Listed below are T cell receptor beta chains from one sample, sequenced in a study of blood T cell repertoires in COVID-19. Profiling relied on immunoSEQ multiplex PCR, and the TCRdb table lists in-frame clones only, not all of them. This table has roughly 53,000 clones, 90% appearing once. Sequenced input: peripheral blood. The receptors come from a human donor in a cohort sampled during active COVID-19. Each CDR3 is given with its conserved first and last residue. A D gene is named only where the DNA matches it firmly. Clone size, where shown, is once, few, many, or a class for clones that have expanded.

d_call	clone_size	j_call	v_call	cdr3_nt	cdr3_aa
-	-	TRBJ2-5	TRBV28	TGTGCCAGCAGTTTTTTTCGGGGTCCGGAGGAGACCCAGTACTTC	CASSFFRGPEETQYF
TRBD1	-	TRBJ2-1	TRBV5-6	TGTGCCAGCAGCCCGGGACAGGGGGCGCCTAATGAGCAGTTCTTC	CASSPGQGAPNEQFF
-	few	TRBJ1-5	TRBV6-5	TGTGCCAGCAGTTACGACAGGCGCCAGCCCCAGCATTTT	CASSYDRRQPQHF
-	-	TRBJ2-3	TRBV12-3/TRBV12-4	TGTGCCAGCAGCGAGAGCGGCGGGCAGTATTTT	CASSESGGQYF
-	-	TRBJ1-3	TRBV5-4	TGTGCCTGCCGTACGGCAGGAGGGTCAAACACCATATATTTT	CACRTAGGSNTIYF
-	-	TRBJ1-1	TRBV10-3	TGTGCCATCTCCCAGTTTATGAACACTGAAGCTTTCTTT	CAISQFMNTEAFF
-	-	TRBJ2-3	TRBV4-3	TGCGCCAGCAGCCCTAGACAGTTCTCGGAGACAGATACGCAGTATTTT	CASSPRQFSETDTQYF
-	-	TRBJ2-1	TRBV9	TGTGCCAGCAGCGTCGGAGGGGACTACAATGAGCAGTTCTTC	CASSVGGDYNEQFF
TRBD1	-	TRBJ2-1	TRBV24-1	TGTGCCACCAGTGGAAAGCGGGACAGGGACACCAATGAGCAGTTCTTC	CATSGKRDRDTNEQFF
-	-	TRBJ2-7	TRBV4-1	TGCGCCAGCAGCCAAGATCCAGGGGATACAGAGCAGTACTTC	CASSQDPGDTEQYF
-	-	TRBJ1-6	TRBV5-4	TGTGCCAGCAGCTTGGATTTCGGGAACTCACCCCTCCACTTT	CASSLDFGNSPLHF
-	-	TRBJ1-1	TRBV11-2	TGTGCCAGCAGCTTATTCGGACATAAAGACACTGAAGCTTTCTTT	CASSLFGHKDTEAFF
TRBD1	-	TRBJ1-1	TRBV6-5	TGTGCCAGCAGGCCTGGACAGGGGAACACTGAAGCTTTCTTT	CASRPGQGNTEAFF
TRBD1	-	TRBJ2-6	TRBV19	TGTGCCAGCCACGACGGAGGACAGGGGGGAAACTCTGGGGCCAACGTCCTGACTTTC	CASHDGGQGGNSGANVLTF
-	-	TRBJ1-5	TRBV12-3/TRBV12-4	TGTGCCAGCAGTTTAGCTGGCCCGCCCCAGCATTTT	CASSLAGPPQHF
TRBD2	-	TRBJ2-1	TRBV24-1	TGTGCCACCAGTGAGGCGGGGGGCAATGAGCAGTTCTTC	CATSEAGGNEQFF
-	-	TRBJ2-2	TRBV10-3	TGTGCCATCGGGGGACAAGCGAACACCGGGGAGCTGTTTTTT	CAIGGQANTGELFF
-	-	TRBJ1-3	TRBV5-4	TGTGCCAGCAGCTTGCGGGGAAACACCATATATTTT	CASSLRGNTIYF
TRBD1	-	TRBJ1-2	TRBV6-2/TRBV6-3	TGTGCCAGCAGTTCAGCCGGGACAGGGGCTTATGGCTACACCTTC	CASSSAGTGAYGYTF
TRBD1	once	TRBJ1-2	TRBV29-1	TGCAGCGCTCCGGGACAGGGAAACTATGGCTACACCTTC	CSAPGQGNYGYTF
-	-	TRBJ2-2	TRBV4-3	TGCGCCAGCAGCCTTCACTCGGGGTCCGGGGAGCTGTTTTTT	CASSLHSGSGELFF
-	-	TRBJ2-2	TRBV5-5	TGTGCCAACAGCCGATCAATTTATAGCGGCACCGGGGAGCTGTTTTTT	CANSRSIYSGTGELFF
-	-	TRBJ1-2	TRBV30	TGTGCGGCGGTAACTATAGCTAACTATGGCTACACCTTC	CAAVTIANYGYTF
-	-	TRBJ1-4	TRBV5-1	TGCGCCAGCAGCGGAAATGTAGGGGTCGGCGAAAAACTGTTTTTT	CASSGNVGVGEKLFF
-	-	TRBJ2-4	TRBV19	TGTGCCAGTAGGCCGGTCGGGGGTGACATTCAGTACTTC	CASRPVGGDIQYF
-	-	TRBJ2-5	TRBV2	TGTGCCAGCAGTGGCGCAGGGGGGACCTGGGAGACCCAGTACTTC	CASSGAGGTWETQYF
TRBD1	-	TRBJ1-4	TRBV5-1	TGCGCCAGCAGCTTAGATCCCTCTATTGAACAGGGGAGAATTGAAAAACTGTTTTTT	CASSLDPSIEQGRIEKLFF
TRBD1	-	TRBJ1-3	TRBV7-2	TGTGCCAGCAGCCCCCGTGACAGGGCTTTTGGAAACACCATATATTTT	CASSPRDRAFGNTIYF
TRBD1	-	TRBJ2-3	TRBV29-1	TGCAGCGCCCAGGGGGCTGGCACAGATACGCAGTATTTT	CSAQGAGTDTQYF
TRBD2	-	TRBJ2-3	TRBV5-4	TGTGCCAGCAGCCTAATAGCTAGCGGGAGTGAAGATACGCAGTATTTT	CASSLIASGSEDTQYF
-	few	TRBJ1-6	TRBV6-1	TGTGCCAGCAGTGAAGGCGGGTGGTTGAATTCACCCCTCCACTTT	CASSEGGWLNSPLHF
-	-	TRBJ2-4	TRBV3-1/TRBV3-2	TGTGCCAGCAGCCAAGTCGAGAACATTCAGTACTTC	CASSQVENIQYF
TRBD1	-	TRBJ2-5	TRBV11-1	TGTGCCAGCAGCTTCTCAGGGACAGAGAAAGAGACCCAGTACTTC	CASSFSGTEKETQYF
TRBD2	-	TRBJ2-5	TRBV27	TGTGCCAGCAGATCATCGGGACTAGCGGAAAAAGAGACCCAGTACTTC	CASRSSGLAEKETQYF
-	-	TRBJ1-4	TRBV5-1	TGCGCCAGCAGCTTCCTTCAGGCGTCGGCCAGCGAAAAACTGTTTTTT	CASSFLQASASEKLFF
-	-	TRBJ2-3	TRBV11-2	TGTGCCAGCAGCCAAAGCCCCGTTCTTCCAGATACGCAGTATTTT	CASSQSPVLPDTQYF
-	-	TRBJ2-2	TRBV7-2	TGTGCCAGCAGAGGACAGCCAGACACCGGGGAGCTGTTTTTT	CASRGQPDTGELFF
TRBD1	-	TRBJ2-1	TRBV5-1	TGCGCCAGCAGCTTAGGGACAGGGTCTCAGAGCTCCTACAATGAGCAGTTCTTC	CASSLGTGSQSSYNEQFF
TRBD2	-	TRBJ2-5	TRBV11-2	TGTGCCAGCAGCTCCCTTAGCGGGGTCAGGGAGACCCAGTACTTC	CASSSLSGVRETQYF
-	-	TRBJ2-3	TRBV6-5	TGTGCCAGCAGCCTGACTGAGCTCGGTACAGATACGCAGTATTTT	CASSLTELGTDTQYF
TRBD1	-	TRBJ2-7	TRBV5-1	TGCGCCAGCAGCTTGACAGGGGCCTCGGGAGAGCAGTACTTC	CASSLTGASGEQYF
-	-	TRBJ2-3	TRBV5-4	TGTGCCAGCAGCTTGGCTAATACGCAGTATTTT	CASSLANTQYF
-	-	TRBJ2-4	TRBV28	TGTGCCAGCAGTTTACCCATAATGGGGGGGGCCCAAAACATTCAGTACTTC	CASSLPIMGGAQNIQYF
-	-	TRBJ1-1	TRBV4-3	TGCGCCAGCAGCCAAGATTTGGTGACCCCGGGTACTGAAGCTTTCTTT	CASSQDLVTPGTEAFF
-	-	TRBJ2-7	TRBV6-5	TGTGCCAGCAGTTACTCGGGCAGCCAGGGGTACGAGCAGTACTTC	CASSYSGSQGYEQYF
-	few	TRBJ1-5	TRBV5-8	TGTGCCAGCAGCTTGGAGCTTACAGGATCCAATCAGCCCCAGCATTTT	CASSLELTGSNQPQHF
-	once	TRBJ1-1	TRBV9	TGTGCCAGCAGCGGAGAGGTTCGAGGGACTGAAGCTTTCTTT	CASSGEVRGTEAFF
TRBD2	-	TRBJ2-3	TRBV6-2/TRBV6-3	TGTGCCAGCAGTTACTCGCGGGGGTTGGGCACAGATACGCAGTATTTT	CASSYSRGLGTDTQYF
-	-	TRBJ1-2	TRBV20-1	TGCAGTGTTCGGGAAACGGATGGCTACACCTTC	CSVRETDGYTF
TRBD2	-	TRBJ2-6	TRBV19	TGTGCCAGTAGTATAAAGGAAGCGGGGGCTTATGGGGCCAACGTCCTGACTTTC	CASSIKEAGAYGANVLTF
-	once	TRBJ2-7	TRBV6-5	TGTGCCAGCAGCCTAAGCTCCTACGAGCAGTACTTC	CASSLSSYEQYF
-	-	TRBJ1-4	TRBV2	TGTGCCAGCAGCAGGGGCGTGAATGAAAAACTGTTTTTT	CASSRGVNEKLFF
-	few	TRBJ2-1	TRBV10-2	TGCGCCAGCCGAACTGCCAGGGCAAATGAGCAGTTCTTC	CASRTARANEQFF
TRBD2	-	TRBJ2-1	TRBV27	TGTGCCAGCAGTCCCCAGACTAGCGGGAGACACGGTGAGCAGTTCTTC	CASSPQTSGRHGEQFF
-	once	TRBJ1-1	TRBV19	TGTGCCAGTACCGACCTGGCGGGGGACACTGAAGCTTTCTTT	CASTDLAGDTEAFF